The 8 T cell receptor delta chains below all came from one sample that was sequenced in a study of gamma-delta T cells after stem cell transplantation. TCRdb reanalysed the RT-PCR reads via CATT. The data hold 2,500 to 3,500 delta-chain clones, with about 3.4% observed a single time. Source material: gamma-delta T cells. Receptor source: a human donor. It is not recorded whose cells these are; they may come from a transplant donor.

By sample share, this clone is medium-sized. The rearrangement joins TRDV2 to TRDJ1; D is ambiguous. There are 14 residues in the CDR3. The V gene's germline CDR1 is GEAIGNYY and CDR2 EKD. V lost 1 base, J lost 0 bases, and 8 bases lay in between. The CDR3 DNA follows: TGTGCCTGTGACACGGTTTGGAACACCGATAAACTCATCTTT. It specifies CACDTVWNTDKLIF.

This clone was found a few times. This may stem from a read error, because a much larger clone lies one nucleotide away. This specimen includes other DNA sequences encoding the same CDR3. This chain uses TRDV2 with TRDJ1, with 7 bases fitting TRDD3. The CDR3 has 17 residues. Germline V gene data show CDR1 as GEAIGNYY and CDR2 as EKD. V shed 4 bases and J 1 base; nucleotides not matched to a gene: 14. In DNA, the CDR3 is TGTGCCTGTGATACGATTCAGCGGGGGATTCTCACCGATAAACTCATCTTT. This encodes CACDTIQRGILTDKLIF.

With respect to this clone: Since a much larger clone is just one base distant, this may be a read error. This sequence joins TRDV2 and TRDJ3; 11 bases fit TRDD3. Germline lookup yields CDR1 GEAIGNYY and CDR2 EKD. The V segment lost 3 bases and the J segment 0 bases; nucleotides outside the gene matches: 33. The CDR3 spans 28 residues. Written as DNA, the CDR3 is TGTGCCTGTGACTCCGGATGGATGGGGGATACGCGGATGAAAACCGGTACAAGGAGCTCCTGGGACACCCGACAGATGTTTTTC. This sequence encodes CACDSGWMGDTRMKTGTRSSWDTRQMFF.

In this sample, this clone turned up a few times. Possible read error: a much larger clone is one base away. This sequence joins TRDV2 and TRDJ1; TRDD3 aligns across 9 bases. Germline V gene lookup returns CDR1 GEAIGNYY and CDR2 EKD. Trimming cost V 6 bases and J 0 bases; bases outside gene matches: 13. The CDR3 loop spans 17 amino acids. CDR3 DNA sequence: TGTGCCTGTAACCCCCTTACTGGGGGACACGACACCGATAAACTCATCTTT. As protein: CACNPLTGGHDTDKLIF.

This clone showed up just a few times. The mismatch at residue 6 between this DNA's translation and the TCRdb protein of a much larger clone likely reflects a read error; the protein shown is translated from the DNA. This sequence joins TRDV2 and TRDJ1; TRDD3 might be the D (6 bases). The CDR3 totals 18 residues. Trimming left V 0 bases short and J 3 bases short, with 22 bases between. Germline-derived CDR1 and CDR2 are GEAIGNYY and EKD. For the CDR3, the DNA is TGTGCCTGTGACACCGATTCCTGGGCTGGAGGATACTCCGATAAACTCATCTTT. Its protein product is CACDTDSWAGGYSDKLIF.

To note about this clone: A read error is the likely source, as a far larger clone sits one nucleotide away. The chain is built from TRDV2 and TRDJ1; 13 bases fit TRDD3. CDR1 and CDR2 from the germline V gene are GEAIGNYY and EKD. Germline trimming cut 0 bases from V and 6 bases from J; bases unmatched to any gene: 21. The CDR3 runs to 21 residues. The CDR3 loop is CACDTPFLLGDTGASANKLIF. CDR3 DNA sequence: TGTGCCTGTGACACCCCTTTCTTACTGGGGGATACGGGCGCGTCGGCCAATAAACTCATCTTT.

This clone was observed a few times. TCRdb attributes to this sequence the protein of a much larger clone, which differs from the DNA translation at residue 3; a read error is likely, and the protein displayed is translated from the DNA. The V gene is TRDV2, the J gene TRDJ1; D perhaps matches TRDD2 (5 bases). Germline loops: CDR1 GEAIGNYY, CDR2 EKD. There are 16 residues in the CDR3. The CDR3 bases are TGTGCCCGTGACACTATATCTTCCACCCCAACCGATAAACTCATCTTT. Protein: CARDTISSTPTDKLIF.

This clone is categorized as medium-sized (0.01 to 0.1%). The chain uses TRDV2 and TRDJ1; the match to TRDD3 covers 9 bases. The CDR3 length is 19 residues. Germline V gene data show CDR1 as GEAIGNYY and CDR2 as EKD. The V gene end was trimmed by 2 bases and the J gene end by 3 bases; junction bases not matched to a gene: 18. This chain's CDR3 is CACDILGEKHSGSSDKLIF. CDR3 nucleotides: TGTGCCTGTGACATACTGGGGGAAAAGCACTCAGGGTCCTCCGATAAACTCATCTTT.